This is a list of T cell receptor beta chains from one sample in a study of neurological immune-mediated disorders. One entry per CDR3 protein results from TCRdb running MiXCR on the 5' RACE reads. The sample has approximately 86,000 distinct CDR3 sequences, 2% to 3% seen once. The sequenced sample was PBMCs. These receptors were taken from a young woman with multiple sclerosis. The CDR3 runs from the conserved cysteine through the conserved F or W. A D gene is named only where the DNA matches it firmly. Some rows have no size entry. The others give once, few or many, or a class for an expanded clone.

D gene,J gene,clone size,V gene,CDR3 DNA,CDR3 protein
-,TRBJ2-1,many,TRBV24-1,TGTGCCACCAGTGAGGGAGCAGGCTCCTACAATGAGCAGTTCTTC,CATSEGAGSYNEQFF
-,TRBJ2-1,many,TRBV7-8,TGTGCCAGCAGCCGGGACCCATCATGGGAGCAGTTCTTC,CASSRDPSWEQFF
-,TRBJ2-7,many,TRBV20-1,TGCAGTGCTTCGCCCGACGGGGGCTATTCCTACGAGCAGTACTTC,CSASPDGGYSYEQYF
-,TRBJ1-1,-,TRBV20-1,TGCAGTGCTAGAGTAGGGCATATAAACACTGAAGCTTTCTTT,CSARVGHINTEAFF
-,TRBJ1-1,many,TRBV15,TGTGCCACCAGCACCAGGATGAACACTGAAGCTTTCTTT,CATSTRMNTEAFF
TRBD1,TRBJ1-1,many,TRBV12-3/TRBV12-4,TGTGCCAGCAGTCACGGGACAGAGAACACTGAAGCTTTCTTT,CASSHGTENTEAFF
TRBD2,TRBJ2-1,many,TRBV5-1,TGCGCCAGCAGCTTATCCGGGACTAGCGGGGGCGAGCAGTTCTTC,CASSLSGTSGGEQFF
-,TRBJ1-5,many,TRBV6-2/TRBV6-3,TGTGCCAGCAGTTACTCGTTCCAAAATCAGCCCCAGCATTTT,CASSYSFQNQPQHF
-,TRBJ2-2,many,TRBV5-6,TGTGCCAGCAGCCGGGACACTCACACCGGGGAGCTGTTTTTT,CASSRDTHTGELFF
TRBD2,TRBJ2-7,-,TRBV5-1,TGCGCCAGCAGCTGGGAAACGGGACTAGCGGACGAGCAGTACTTC,CASSWETGLADEQYF
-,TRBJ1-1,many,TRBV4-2,TGTGCCAGCAGCCCCCTGGGTGAGGGCGAATTCGCTGAAGCTTTCTTT,CASSPLGEGEFAEAFF
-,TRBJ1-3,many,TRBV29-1,TGCAGCGTTGAAGGGACCATGGGGGACTCTGGAAACACCATATATTTT,CSVEGTMGDSGNTIYF
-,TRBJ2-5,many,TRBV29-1,TGCAGCGTTAAAAGAACCGGGATTCGGGAGACCCAGTACTTC,CSVKRTGIRETQYF
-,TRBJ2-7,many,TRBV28,TGTGCCAGCAGTTTCGATTTGGCGGTACGCGAGCAGTACTTC,CASSFDLAVREQYF
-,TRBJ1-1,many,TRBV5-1,TGCGCCAGCAGCTTGGATCCCGGGGATGGCACTGAAGCTTTCTTT,CASSLDPGDGTEAFF
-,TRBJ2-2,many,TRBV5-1,TGCGCCAGCAGCTTCAGGGGGGCGCTGTTTTTT,CASSFRGALFF
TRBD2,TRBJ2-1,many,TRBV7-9,TGTGCCAGCAGCTTAGCGGCGGGAGTAGGCAATGAGCAGTTCTTC,CASSLAAGVGNEQFF
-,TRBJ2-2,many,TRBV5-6,TGTGCCAGCAGCCCTGACACTTTCCCCACCGGGGAGCTGTTTTTT,CASSPDTFPTGELFF
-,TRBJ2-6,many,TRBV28,TGTGCCAGCCTTTCTTCTGGGCCGTTTATGGAGTTCTCTGGGGCCAACGTCCTGACTTTC,CASLSSGPFMEFSGANVLTF
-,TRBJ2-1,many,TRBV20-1,TGCAGTGCTCTTCCCGGGGACCCTTACAATGAGCAGTTCTTC,CSALPGDPYNEQFF
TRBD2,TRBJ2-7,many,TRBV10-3,TGTGCCATCAGTGAGTCGAACAGCGGGGTCTCCTGGGAGCAGTACTTC,CAISESNSGVSWEQYF
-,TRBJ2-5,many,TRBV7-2,TGTGCCAGCAGCTTAGTCAATGAAGAGACCCAGTACTTC,CASSLVNEETQYF
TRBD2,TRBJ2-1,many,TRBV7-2,TGTGCCAGCAGCTTAGTGGCTAGCGGGAGCAATGAGCAGTTCTTC,CASSLVASGSNEQFF
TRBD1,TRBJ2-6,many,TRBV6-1,TGTGCCAGCAGTCTTCAGGGGGATGGGGCCAACGTCCTGACTTTC,CASSLQGDGANVLTF
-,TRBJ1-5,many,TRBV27,TGTGCCAGCACCCTATCTCAGGGAATCCAGCAGCCCCAGCATTTT,CASTLSQGIQQPQHF
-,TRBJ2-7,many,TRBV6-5,TGTGCCAGCAGTTACGACGCCGGGTCCTACGAGCAGTACTTC,CASSYDAGSYEQYF
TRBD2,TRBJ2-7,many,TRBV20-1,TGCAGTGCTAGAGATCAAGCGGGAGCTGACTACGAGCAGTACTTC,CSARDQAGADYEQYF
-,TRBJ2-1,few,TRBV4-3,TGCGCCAGCAGCCAAGAAGCACTTGGGTTCAATGAGCAGTTCTTC,CASSQEALGFNEQFF
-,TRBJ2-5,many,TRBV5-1,TGCGCCAGCAGCTTGGAGGGGGGAGAGACCCAGTACTTC,CASSLEGGETQYF
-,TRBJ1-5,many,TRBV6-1,TGTGCCAGCTCCACATCAGGGTCTAATCAGCCCCAGCATTTT,CASSTSGSNQPQHF
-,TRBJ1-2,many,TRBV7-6,TGTGCCAGCAGCTTAGGGGCGGGAACTAATGGCTACACCTTC,CASSLGAGTNGYTF
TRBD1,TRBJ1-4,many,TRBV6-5,TGTGCCAGCAGTACGGACAGGCCTCCTAATGAAAAACTGTTTTTT,CASSTDRPPNEKLFF
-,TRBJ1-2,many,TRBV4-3,TGCGCCAGCAGCCAAGGAAACACAGCCGGCTACACCTTC,CASSQGNTAGYTF
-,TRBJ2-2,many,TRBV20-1,TGCAGTGCTAGAGGCGGCACCGGGGAGCTGTTTTTT,CSARGGTGELFF
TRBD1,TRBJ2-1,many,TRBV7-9,TGTGCCAGCAGCCTAGGGACAGGGATCTGGGATGAGCAGTTCTTC,CASSLGTGIWDEQFF
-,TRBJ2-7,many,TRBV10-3,TGTGCCATCAGTCAAGACTGGAGCGGGGAGCAGTACTTC,CAISQDWSGEQYF
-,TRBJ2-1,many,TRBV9,TGTGCCAGCAGCGGACTACAGGGTTCCTACAATGAGCAGTTCTTC,CASSGLQGSYNEQFF
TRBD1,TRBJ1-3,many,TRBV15,TGTGCCACCAGCCCGAGGGCCACCCAGGGGGACTCTGGAAACACCATATATTTT,CATSPRATQGDSGNTIYF
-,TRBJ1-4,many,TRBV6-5,TGTGCCAGCAGTCTTTCATGGGAGCGTCCTAATGAAAAACTGTTTTTT,CASSLSWERPNEKLFF
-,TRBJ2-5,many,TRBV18,TGTGCCAGCTCATCAGGGAGCCAAGAGACCCAGTACTTC,CASSSGSQETQYF
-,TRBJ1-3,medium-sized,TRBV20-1,TGCAGTGCTAGCGCTGGAAACACCATATATTTT,CSASAGNTIYF
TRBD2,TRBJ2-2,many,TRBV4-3,TGCGCCAGCAGCCAAGTCGGGAGACTAGCGGGATTTTCCGGGGAGCTGTTTTTT,CASSQVGRLAGFSGELFF
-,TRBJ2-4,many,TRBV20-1,TGCAGTGCTAGAGCGCTTTCCTCGGACATTCAGTACTTC,CSARALSSDIQYF
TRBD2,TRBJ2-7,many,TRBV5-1,TGCGCCAGCAGCTACTCCCTAGCGGATGGTCGCGAGCAGTACTTC,CASSYSLADGREQYF
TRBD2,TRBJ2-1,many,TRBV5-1,TGCGCCAGCAGCTTAGGGCGGGAGCCTTTCTACAATGAGCAGTTCTTC,CASSLGREPFYNEQFF
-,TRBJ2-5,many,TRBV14,TGTGCCAGCAGCGGCCAGCTCCAAGAGACCCAGTACTTC,CASSGQLQETQYF